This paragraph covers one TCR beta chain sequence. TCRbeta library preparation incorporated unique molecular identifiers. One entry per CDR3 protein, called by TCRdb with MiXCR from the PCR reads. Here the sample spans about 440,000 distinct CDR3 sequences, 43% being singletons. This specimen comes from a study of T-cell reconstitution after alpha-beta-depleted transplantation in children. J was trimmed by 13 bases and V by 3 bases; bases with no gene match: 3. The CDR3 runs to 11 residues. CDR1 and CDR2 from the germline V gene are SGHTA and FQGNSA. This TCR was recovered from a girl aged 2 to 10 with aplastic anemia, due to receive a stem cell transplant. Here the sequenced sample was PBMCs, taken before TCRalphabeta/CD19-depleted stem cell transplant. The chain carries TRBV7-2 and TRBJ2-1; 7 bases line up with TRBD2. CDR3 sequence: CASSFGGGQFF. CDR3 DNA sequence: TGTGCCAGCAGCTTTGGGGGGGGACAGTTCTTC.